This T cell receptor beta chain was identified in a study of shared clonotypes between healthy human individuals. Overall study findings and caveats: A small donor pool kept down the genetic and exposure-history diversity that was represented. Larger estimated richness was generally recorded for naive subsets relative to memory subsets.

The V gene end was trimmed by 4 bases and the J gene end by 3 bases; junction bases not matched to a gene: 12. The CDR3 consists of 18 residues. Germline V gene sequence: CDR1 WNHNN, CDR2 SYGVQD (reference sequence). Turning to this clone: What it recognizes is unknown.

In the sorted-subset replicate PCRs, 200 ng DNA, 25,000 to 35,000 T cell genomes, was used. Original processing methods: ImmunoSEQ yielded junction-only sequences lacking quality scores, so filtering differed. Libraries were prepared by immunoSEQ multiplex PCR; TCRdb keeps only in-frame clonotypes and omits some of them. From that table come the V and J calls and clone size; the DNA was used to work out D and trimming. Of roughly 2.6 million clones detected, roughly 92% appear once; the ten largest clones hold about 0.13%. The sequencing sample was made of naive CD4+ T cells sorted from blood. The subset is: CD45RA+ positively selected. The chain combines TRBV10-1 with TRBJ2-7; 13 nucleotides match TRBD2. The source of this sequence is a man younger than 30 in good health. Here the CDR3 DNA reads TGCGCCAGCAGTGCCCCGTCTCCACTAGCGGGGGGGCACTACGAGCAGTACTTC. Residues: CASSAPSPLAGGHYEQYF.